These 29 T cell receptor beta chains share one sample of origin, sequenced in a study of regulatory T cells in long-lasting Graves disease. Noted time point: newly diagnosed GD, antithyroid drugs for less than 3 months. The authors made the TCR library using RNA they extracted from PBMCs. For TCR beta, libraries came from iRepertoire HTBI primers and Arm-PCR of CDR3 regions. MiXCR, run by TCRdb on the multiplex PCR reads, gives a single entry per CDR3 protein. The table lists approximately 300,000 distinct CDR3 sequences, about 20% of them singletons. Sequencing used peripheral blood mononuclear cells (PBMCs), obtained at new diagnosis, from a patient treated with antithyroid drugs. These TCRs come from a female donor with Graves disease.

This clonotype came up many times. In DNA, the CDR3 is TGTGCCAGCAGCCCGATCATAGCGGGAGACAGAACGCAGTATTTT. It encodes CASSPIIAGDRTQYF. This chain uses TRBV7-9 with TRBJ2-3, with 9 bases aligning to TRBD2. V trimming: 5 bases; J trimming: 9 bases; junction bases outside the gene matches: 12. The V gene's germline CDR1 is SEHNR and CDR2 FQNEAQ (reference sequence). The CDR3 loop spans 15 amino acids. Full variable domain (remainder filled in from reference TRBV7-9 and TRBJ2-3): DTGVSQNPRHKITKRGQNVTFRCDPISEHNRLYWYRQTLGQGPEFLTYFQNEAQLEKSRLLSDRFSAERPKGSFSTLEIQRTEQGDSAMYLCASSPIIAGDRTQYFGPGTRLTVL.

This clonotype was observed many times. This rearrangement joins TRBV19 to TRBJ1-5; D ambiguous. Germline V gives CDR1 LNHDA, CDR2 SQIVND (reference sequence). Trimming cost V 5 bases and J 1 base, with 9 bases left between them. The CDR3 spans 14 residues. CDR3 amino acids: CASSRGGSNQPQHF. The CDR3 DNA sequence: TGTGCCAGTAGTCGAGGAGGAAGCAATCAGCCCCAGCATTTT.

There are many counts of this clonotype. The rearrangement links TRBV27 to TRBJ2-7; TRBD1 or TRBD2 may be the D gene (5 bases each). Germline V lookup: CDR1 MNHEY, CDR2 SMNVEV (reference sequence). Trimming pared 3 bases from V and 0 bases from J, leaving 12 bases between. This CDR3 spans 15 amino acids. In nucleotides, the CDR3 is TGTGCCAGCAGTTTGGTGGGGGAGAGCTCCTACGAGCAGTACTTC. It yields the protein CASSLVGESSYEQYF.

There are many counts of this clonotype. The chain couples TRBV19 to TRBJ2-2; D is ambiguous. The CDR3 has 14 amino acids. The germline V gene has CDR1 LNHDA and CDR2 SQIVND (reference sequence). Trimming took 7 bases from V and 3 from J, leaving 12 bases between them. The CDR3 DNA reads TGTGCCAGTAACTCGCCCCGGGACACCGGGGAGCTGTTTTTT. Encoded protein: CASNSPRDTGELFF.

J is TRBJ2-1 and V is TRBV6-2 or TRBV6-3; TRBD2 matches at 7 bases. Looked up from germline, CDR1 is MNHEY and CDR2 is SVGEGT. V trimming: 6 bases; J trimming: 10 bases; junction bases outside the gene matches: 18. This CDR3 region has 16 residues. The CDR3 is CASSDHLGGSSYEQFF. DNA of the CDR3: TGTGCCAGCAGCGATCACCTGGGCGGGAGTTCCTACGAGCAGTTCTTC.

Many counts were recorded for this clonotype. DNA of the CDR3: TGCAGTGCTAGAAAGCACCCGAACACCGGGGAGCTGTTTTTT. Protein sequence: CSARKHPNTGELFF. The chain couples TRBV20-1 to TRBJ2-2, with D unresolved. The germline CDR1 and CDR2 sequences are DFQATT and SNEGSKA (reference sequence). V lost 2 bases to trimming and J lost 0 bases, with 7 bases between them. This CDR3 has 14 amino acids.

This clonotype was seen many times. This chain's CDR3 is CAWRASTDTQYF. As DNA, the CDR3 is TGTGCCTGGAGGGCGAGCACAGATACGCAGTATTTT. The V and J genes are TRBV30 and TRBJ2-3; no clear D. Trimming cost V 3 bases and J 0 bases, with 4 bases left between them. This CDR3 region has 12 residues. CDR1 is GTSNPN, CDR2 SVGIG, per germline (reference sequence).

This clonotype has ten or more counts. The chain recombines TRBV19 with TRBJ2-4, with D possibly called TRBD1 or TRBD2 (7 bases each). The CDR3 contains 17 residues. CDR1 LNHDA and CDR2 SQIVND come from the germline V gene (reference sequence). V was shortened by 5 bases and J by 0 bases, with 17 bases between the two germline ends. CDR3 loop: CASSLQQGRGAKNIQYF. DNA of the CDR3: TGTGCCAGTAGTCTACAACAGGGGAGGGGAGCCAAAAACATTCAGTACTTC.

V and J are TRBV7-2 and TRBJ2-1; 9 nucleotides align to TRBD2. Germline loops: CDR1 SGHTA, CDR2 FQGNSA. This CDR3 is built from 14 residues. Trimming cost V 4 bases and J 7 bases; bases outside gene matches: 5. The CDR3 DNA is TGTGCCAGCAGCTCTCTAGCGGGAAGTAATGAGCAGTTCTTC. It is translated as CASSSLAGSNEQFF.

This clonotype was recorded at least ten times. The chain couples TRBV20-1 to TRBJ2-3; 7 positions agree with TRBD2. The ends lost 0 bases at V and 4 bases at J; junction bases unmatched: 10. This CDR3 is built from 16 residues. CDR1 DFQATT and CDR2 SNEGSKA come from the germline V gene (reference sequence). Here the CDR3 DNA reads TGCAGTGCTAGAGATATGAGGAGCGGGATGGCAGATACGCAGTATTTT. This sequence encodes CSARDMRSGMADTQYF.

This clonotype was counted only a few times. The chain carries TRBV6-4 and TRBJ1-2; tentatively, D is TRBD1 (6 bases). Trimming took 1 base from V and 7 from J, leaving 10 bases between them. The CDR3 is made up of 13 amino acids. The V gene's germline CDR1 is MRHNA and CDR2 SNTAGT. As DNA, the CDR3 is TGTGCCAGCAGTGACTGGGCAGGGGTTGGCTACACCTTC. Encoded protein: CASSDWAGVGYTF.

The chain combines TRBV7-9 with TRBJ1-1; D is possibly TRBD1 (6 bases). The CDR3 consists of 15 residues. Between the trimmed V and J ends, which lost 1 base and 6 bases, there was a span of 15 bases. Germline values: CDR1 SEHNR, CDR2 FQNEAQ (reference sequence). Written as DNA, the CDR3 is TGTGCCAGCAGCTTAGGGTCCACAGGGAAGGCTGAAGCTTTCTTT. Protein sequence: CASSLGSTGKAEAFF. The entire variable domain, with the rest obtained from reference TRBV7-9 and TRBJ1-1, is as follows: DTGVSQNPRHKITKRGQNVTFRCDPISEHNRLYWYRQTLGQGPEFLTYFQNEAQLEKSRLLSDRFSAERPKGSFSTLEIQRTEQGDSAMYLCASSLGSTGKAEAFFGQGTRLTVV.

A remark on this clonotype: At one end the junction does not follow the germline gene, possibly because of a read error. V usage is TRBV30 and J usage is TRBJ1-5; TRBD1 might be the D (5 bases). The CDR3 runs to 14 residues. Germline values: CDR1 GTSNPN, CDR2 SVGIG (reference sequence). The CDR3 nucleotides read TGTGCCTGCAGTGAAAAAGAGGGGTTTCAGCCCCACCATTTT. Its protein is CACSEKEGFQPHHF.

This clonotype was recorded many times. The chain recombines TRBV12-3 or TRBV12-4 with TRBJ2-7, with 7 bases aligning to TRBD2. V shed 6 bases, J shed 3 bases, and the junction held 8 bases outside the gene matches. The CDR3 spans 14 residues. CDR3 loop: CASSLGTTNYEQYF. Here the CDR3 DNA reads TGTGCCAGCAGCCTCGGGACTACCAACTACGAGCAGTACTTC.

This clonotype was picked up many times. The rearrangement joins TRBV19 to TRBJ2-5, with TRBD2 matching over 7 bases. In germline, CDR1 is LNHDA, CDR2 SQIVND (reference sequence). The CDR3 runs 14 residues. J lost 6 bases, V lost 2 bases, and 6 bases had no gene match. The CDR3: CASSISLAEKTQYF. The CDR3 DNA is TGTGCCAGTAGTATAAGTCTAGCGGAGAAGACCCAGTACTTC.

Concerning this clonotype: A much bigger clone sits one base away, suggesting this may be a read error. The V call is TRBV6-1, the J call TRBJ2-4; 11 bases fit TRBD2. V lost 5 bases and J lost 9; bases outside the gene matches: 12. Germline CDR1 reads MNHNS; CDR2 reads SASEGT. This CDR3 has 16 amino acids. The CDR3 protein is CASSLLAGGIQSIQYF. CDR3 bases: TGTGCCAGCAGTCTCTTAGCGGGAGGGATCCAAAGCATTCAGTACTTC.

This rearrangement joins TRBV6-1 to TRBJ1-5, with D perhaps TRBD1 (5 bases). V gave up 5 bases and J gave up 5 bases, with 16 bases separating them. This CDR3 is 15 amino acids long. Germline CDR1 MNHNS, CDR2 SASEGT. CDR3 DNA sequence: TGTGCCAGCAGTCGAGGGACGGCTTCTCATCAGCCCCAGCATTTT. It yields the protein CASSRGTASHQPQHF.

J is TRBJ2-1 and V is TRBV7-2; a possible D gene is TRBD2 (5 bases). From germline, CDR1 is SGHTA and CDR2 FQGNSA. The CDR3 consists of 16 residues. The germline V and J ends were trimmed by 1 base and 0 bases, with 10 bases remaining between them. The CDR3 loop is CASSLESGISYNEQFF. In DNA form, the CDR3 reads TGTGCCAGCAGCTTAGAGAGCGGTATCTCCTACAATGAGCAGTTCTTC.

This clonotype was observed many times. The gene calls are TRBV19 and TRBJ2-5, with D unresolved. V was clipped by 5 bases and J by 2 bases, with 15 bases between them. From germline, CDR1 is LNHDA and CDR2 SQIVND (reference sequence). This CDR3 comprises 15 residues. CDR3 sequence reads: CASSSSGPPQETQYF. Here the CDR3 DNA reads TGTGCCAGTAGTTCATCCGGGCCGCCACAAGAGACCCAGTACTTC.

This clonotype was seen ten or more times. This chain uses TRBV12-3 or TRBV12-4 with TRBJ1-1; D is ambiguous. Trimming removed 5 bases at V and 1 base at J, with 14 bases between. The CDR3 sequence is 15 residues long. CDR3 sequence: CASSPREGWNTEAFF. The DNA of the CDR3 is TGTGCCAGCAGTCCCCGAGAAGGCTGGAACACTGAAGCTTTCTTT.

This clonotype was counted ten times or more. CDR3 DNA: TGTGCCACCGTAAGCGGGACGTCCTACAATGAGCAGTTCTTC. Amino acids: CATVSGTSYNEQFF. V gene TRBV2 combines with J gene TRBJ2-1; 7 nucleotides agree with TRBD2. Germline CDR1 is SNHLY and CDR2 is FYNNEI. V lost 10 bases and J lost 1; bases outside the gene matches: 7. This CDR3 has 14 residues.

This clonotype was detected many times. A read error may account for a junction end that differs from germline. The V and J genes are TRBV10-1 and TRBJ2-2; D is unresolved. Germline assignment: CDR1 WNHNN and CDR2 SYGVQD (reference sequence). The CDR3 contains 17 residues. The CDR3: CATSGLDGGLNTGELFF. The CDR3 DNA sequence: TGCGCCACCAGTGGCCTGGACGGCGGATTGAACACCGGGGAGCTGTTTTTT.

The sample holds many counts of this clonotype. CDR3 nucleotide sequence: TGTGCCAGCAGCTTATGGGTAGCGGGAGTAAACGAGCAGTACTTC. Encoded protein: CASSLWVAGVNEQYF. This chain joins TRBV7-8 and TRBJ2-7, with 9 bases lining up with TRBD2. Per germline, CDR1 SGHVS and CDR2 FQNEAQ. There are 15 residues in the CDR3. Unmatched junction bases numbered 7, after V lost 2 bases and J lost 5 bases. Combining the CDR3 with reference TRBV7-8 and TRBJ2-7 gives the whole variable domain GAGVSQSPRYKVAKRGQDVALRCDPISGHVSLFWYQQALGQGPEFLTYFQNEAQLDKSGLPSDRFFAERPEGSVSTLKIQRTQQEDSAVYLCASSLWVAGVNEQYFGPGTRLTVT.

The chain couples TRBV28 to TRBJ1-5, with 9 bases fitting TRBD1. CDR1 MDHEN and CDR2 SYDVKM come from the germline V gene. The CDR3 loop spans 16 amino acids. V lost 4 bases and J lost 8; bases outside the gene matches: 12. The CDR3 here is CASSSIQGAGKKPQHF. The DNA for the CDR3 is TGTGCCAGCAGTTCTATACAGGGGGCAGGGAAAAAGCCCCAGCATTTT.

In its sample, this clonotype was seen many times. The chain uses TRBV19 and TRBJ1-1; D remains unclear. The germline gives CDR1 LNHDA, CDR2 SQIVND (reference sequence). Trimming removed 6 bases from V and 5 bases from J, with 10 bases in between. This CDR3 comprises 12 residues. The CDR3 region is CASRDSVTEAFF. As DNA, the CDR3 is TGTGCCAGTAGGGACTCCGTAACTGAAGCTTTCTTT.

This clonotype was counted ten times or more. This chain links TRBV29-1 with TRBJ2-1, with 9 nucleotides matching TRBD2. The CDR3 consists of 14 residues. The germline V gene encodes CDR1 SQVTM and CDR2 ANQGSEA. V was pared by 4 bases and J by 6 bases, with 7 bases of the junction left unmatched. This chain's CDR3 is CSVVRSGRPNEQFF. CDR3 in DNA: TGCAGCGTTGTCCGGAGCGGGAGGCCCAATGAGCAGTTCTTC.

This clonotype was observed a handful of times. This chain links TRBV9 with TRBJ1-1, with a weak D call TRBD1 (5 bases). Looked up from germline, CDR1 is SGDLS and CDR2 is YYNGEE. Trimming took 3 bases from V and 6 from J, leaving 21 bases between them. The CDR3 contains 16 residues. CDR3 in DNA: TGTGCCAGCAGCGCGAGACGAGAAAAAAGAGGGGCTGAAGCTTTCTTT. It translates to CASSARREKRGAEAFF. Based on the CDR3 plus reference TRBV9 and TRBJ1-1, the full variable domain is DSGVTQTPKHLITATGQRVTLRCSPRSGDLSVYWYQQSLDQGLQFLIQYYNGEERAKGNILERFSAQQFPDLHSELNLSSLELGDSALYFCASSARREKRGAEAFFGQGTRLTVV.

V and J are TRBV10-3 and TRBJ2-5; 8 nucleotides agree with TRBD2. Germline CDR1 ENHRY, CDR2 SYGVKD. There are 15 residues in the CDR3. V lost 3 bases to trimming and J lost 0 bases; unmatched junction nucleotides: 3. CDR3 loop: CAISDGGGYQETQYF. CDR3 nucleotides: TGTGCCATCAGTGACGGGGGGGGTTACCAAGAGACCCAGTACTTC.

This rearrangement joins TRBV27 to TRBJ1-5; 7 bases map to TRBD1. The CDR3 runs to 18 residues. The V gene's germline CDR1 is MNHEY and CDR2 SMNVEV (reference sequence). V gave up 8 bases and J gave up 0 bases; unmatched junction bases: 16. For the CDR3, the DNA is TGTGCCAGCCTTGCCCTGGACAGGAAAATATATAGCAATCAGCCCCAGCATTTT. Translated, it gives CASLALDRKIYSNQPQHF.